This T cell receptor beta chain was captured by sequencing in a study of T-cell reconstitution after alpha-beta-depleted transplantation in children. About this clonotype itself: Antigen unknown.

General study findings and limits: At one year after transplant, newly produced T cells mostly accounted for T-cell counts and diversity. After transplant, at about two months, alpha-beta T cells were reportedly derived from several hundred expanded graft clones.

For TCRbeta, the library was prepared with unique molecular identifiers. TCRdb reprocessed the PCR reads with MiXCR, giving one entry per CDR3 protein. The sample holds about 420,000 distinct CDR3 sequences, 15% to 20% seen once. The clonotype was recovered from a boy in the first two years of life who had a stem cell transplant for Wiskott-Aldrich syndrome, so the T cells may come from the graft donor. The sequencing used PBMCs, mostly from graft donor cells, collected 360 days after TCRalphabeta/CD19-depleted stem cell transplant.

The CDR3 is CASSWDRGNYEQYF. Here the CDR3 DNA reads TGTGCCAGCAGTTGGGACAGGGGAAACTACGAGCAGTACTTC. The chain joins TRBV6-5 to TRBJ2-7; 10 bases agree with TRBD1. The V and J ends lost 4 bases and 3 bases, in that order; junction bases with no gene match: 3. The germline gives CDR1 MNHEY, CDR2 SVGAGI. The CDR3 spans 14 residues.